Below, 31 T cell receptor beta chains from the same sample are listed, as sequenced in a study of T cell responses to AZD1222 COVID-19 vaccine. TCRdb's copy holds only in-frame clones and misses some; the assay was immunoSEQ multiplex PCR. The table includes more than 150,000 clones, over 80% detected once. Source: peripheral blood, taken on day 0 of AZD1222 vaccination. Source of these receptors: an adult in good health.

The chain uses TRBV24-1 and TRBJ2-5; D possibly corresponds to TRBD1 (6 bases). CDR3 length equals 13 residues. V was cut by 7 bases and J by 1 base, with 9 bases left in between. CDR1 is KGHDR, CDR2 SFDVKD, per germline. CDR3 loop: CATSQGPQETQYF. The CDR3, as DNA: TGTGCCACCAGCCAGGGGCCCCAAGAGACCCAGTACTTC.

This chain joins TRBV5-1 and TRBJ2-1; 7 nucleotides match TRBD1. Trimming took 4 bases from V and 2 from J; bases not matched to a gene: 6. The CDR3 totals 15 residues. Germline CDR1 SGHRS, CDR2 YFSETQ. The CDR3 region is CASSPDRSTYNEQFF. The DNA for the CDR3 is TGCGCCAGCAGCCCGGACAGGTCAACCTACAATGAGCAGTTCTTC. Full variable domain (rest looked up from reference TRBV5-1 and TRBJ2-1): KAGVTQTPRYLIKTRGQQVTLSCSPISGHRSVSWYQQTPGQGLQFLFEYFSETQRNKGNFPGRFSGRQFSNSRSEMNVSTLELGDSALYLCASSPDRSTYNEQFFGPGTRLTVL.

The chain couples TRBV7-2 to TRBJ2-3; D is ambiguous. Trimming left V 7 bases short and J 4 bases short, with 6 bases between. This CDR3 spans 11 amino acids. Germline CDR1 SGHTA, CDR2 FQGNSA. CDR3 loop: CASTWPDTQYF. The CDR3 DNA is TGTGCCAGCACGTGGCCAGATACGCAGTATTTT.

The chain carries TRBV2 and TRBJ1-6; TRBD1 is a possible D gene (5 bases). Germline values: CDR1 SNHLY, CDR2 FYNNEI. This CDR3 has 14 amino acids. Trimming shortened V by 6 bases and J by 11 bases, and 17 bases separated the two germline ends. The DNA of the CDR3 is TGTGCCAGCAGCACTGTCAACTGGGGCCCACCCCTCCACTTT. It yields the protein CASSTVNWGPPLHF.

V gene TRBV10-3 combines with J gene TRBJ1-2; 7 bases are shared with TRBD1. V shed 0 bases and J 8 bases; nucleotides not matched to a gene: 9. The germline V gene has CDR1 ENHRY and CDR2 SYGVKD. CDR3 length: 15 residues. CDR3 residues: CAISESETGTKGYTF. The CDR3 DNA reads as TGTGCCATCAGTGAGTCGGAGACAGGGACGAAAGGCTACACCTTC.

The chain joins TRBV7-2 to TRBJ2-1, with TRBD2 matching over 8 bases. This CDR3 comprises 17 residues. Trimming took 10 bases from V and 2 from J; bases not matched to a gene: 16. Germline V gene lookup returns CDR1 SGHTA and CDR2 FQGNSA. The CDR3 here is CATSPWTSRGTYNEQFF. DNA of the CDR3: TGTGCCACCTCCCCCTGGACTAGCCGGGGCACCTACAATGAGCAGTTCTTC.

The chain recombines TRBV21-1 with TRBJ2-7; the table's TRBD1 call for D was not verified on the DNA. TRBV21-1 is marked as a pseudogene. The CDR3 covers 13 residues. CDR3 residues: CASSRKGAKEQYV. Written as DNA, the CDR3 is TGTGCCAGCAGCAGAAAGGGGGCGAAGGAGCAGTACGTC.

The chain couples TRBV5-5 to TRBJ1-6; the D is unclear. The CDR3 extends over 15 amino acids. V was cut by 4 bases and J by 3 bases, with 11 bases left in between. Germline values: CDR1 SGHKS, CDR2 YYEKEE (reference sequence). In DNA, the CDR3 is TGTGCCAGCAGCCCGGGTAGAGACTATAATTCACCCCTCCACTTT. Protein product: CASSPGRDYNSPLHF.

The chain uses TRBV11-2 and TRBJ2-7; D unclear. V shed 5 bases and J shed 2 bases, with 16 bases lying between them. Germline CDR1 SGHAT, CDR2 FQNNGV. The CDR3 extends over 15 amino acids. CDR3 sequence (DNA): TGTGCCAGCAGCCCCCTACGTCAGGCAGCCTACGAGCAGTACGTC. It codes for CASSPLRQAAYEQYV.

This clone was detected only once. This sequence joins TRBV18 and TRBJ1-1; D unclear. V lost 0 bases and J 0 bases, leaving 8 bases between the germline ends. Germline CDR1 reads KGHSH; CDR2 reads LQKENI. The CDR3 has 15 residues. DNA of the CDR3: TGTGCCAGCTCACCACCTATGGGGATGAACACTGAAGCTTTCTTT. As protein: CASSPPMGMNTEAFF.

CDR3 loop: CASSLGQPGYTF. Here the CDR3 DNA reads TGTGCCAGCAGCTTGGGACAGCCAGGCTACACCTTC. The chain uses TRBV7-9 and TRBJ1-2; 7 bases are shared with TRBD1. Germline values: CDR1 SEHNR, CDR2 FQNEAQ (reference sequence). The CDR3 extends over 12 amino acids. V was clipped by 3 bases and J by 8 bases; unmatched bases: 3.

The chain has TRBV6-5 and TRBJ1-5; D is undetermined. Looked up from germline, CDR1 is MNHEY and CDR2 is SVGAGI. The CDR3 runs 14 residues. V lost 6 bases, J lost 4 bases, and 13 bases lay in between. The CDR3 reads CASREFTTNQPQHF. The CDR3 DNA follows: TGTGCCAGCAGGGAGTTCACGACGAATCAGCCCCAGCATTTT.

CDR3 DNA: TGCGCCAGCAGCTTTGATAGCAATCAGCCCCAGCATTTT. As protein: CASSFDSNQPQHF. This rearrangement joins TRBV5-1 to TRBJ1-5, with no clear D. The V and J ends lost 2 bases and 0 bases respectively, with 3 bases between them. Per germline, CDR1 SGHRS and CDR2 YFSETQ. This CDR3 is 13 amino acids long.

Details on this clone: Other DNA sequences of this sample code for an identical CDR3. The CDR3 coding sequence is TGTGCCAGCAGTTTGGACAGGAACACTGAAGCTTTCTTT. Translation gives CASSLDRNTEAFF. The rearrangement links TRBV6-5 to TRBJ1-1, with D perhaps matching TRBD1 (6 bases). CDR3 length equals 13 residues. Per germline, CDR1 MNHEY and CDR2 SVGAGI. V shed 4 bases and J shed 1 base, with 7 bases lying between them.

The chain is built from TRBV2 and TRBJ1-1; D gene unclear. CDR3 length equals 14 residues. Germline assignment: CDR1 SNHLY and CDR2 FYNNEI. Trimming took off 1 base at V and 4 bases at J, with 10 bases between the two ends. The CDR3 DNA is TGTGCCAGCAGTGAAGAGACGTACATCACTGAAGCTTTCTTT. This gives the protein CASSEETYITEAFF.

This chain links TRBV6-2 or TRBV6-3 with TRBJ2-2, with a tentative D call TRBD1 (5 bases). CDR3 length: 20 amino acids. V was cut by 2 bases and J by 3 bases, with 25 bases left in between. Germline V gives CDR1 MNHEY, CDR2 SVGEGT. The CDR3 DNA sequence: TGTGCCAGCAGTTACGGTGCGTTGTTTCTAGGGGTTCGGTACACCGGGGAGCTGTTTTTT. It is translated as CASSYGALFLGVRYTGELFF.

The J gene is TRBJ1-6, the V gene TRBV11-2; maybe TRBD1 (6 bases). The CDR3 spans 15 residues. Looked up from germline, CDR1 is SGHAT and CDR2 is FQNNGV. Trimming took 1 base from V and 6 from J, leaving 10 bases between them. The CDR3 here is CASSLVTQGNSPLHF. In DNA, the CDR3 is TGTGCCAGCAGCTTAGTGACACAGGGTAATTCACCCCTCCACTTT.

The chain carries TRBV19 and TRBJ1-1, with D possibly being TRBD1 (6 bases). V was trimmed by 8 bases and J by 12 bases, leaving 16 bases between them. Per germline, CDR1 LNHDA and CDR2 SQIVND (reference sequence). This CDR3 region has 11 residues. CDR3 DNA: TGTGCCAGTGTACAGGGTATGTCAACTTTCTTT. Amino acids: CASVQGMSTFF.

This clone was detected once. This chain uses TRBV11-2 with TRBJ1-2; 8 bases are a match to TRBD1. This CDR3 comprises 14 residues. Germline CDR1 reads SGHAT; CDR2 reads FQNNGV. J lost 3 bases, V lost 3 bases, and 3 bases had no gene match. CDR3 DNA sequence: TGTGCCAGCAGCTTTCAGGGGGCGTACTATGGCTACACCTTC. Its protein is CASSFQGAYYGYTF.

The J gene is TRBJ2-2, the V gene TRBV4-1; 14 bases match TRBD2. From germline, CDR1 is MGHRA and CDR2 YSYEKL. Trimming cost V 4 bases and J 3 bases; bases outside gene matches: 4. This CDR3 spans 17 amino acids. The CDR3 DNA is TGCGCCAGCAGCCCCGGACTAGCGGGAGGTCACACCGGGGAGCTGTTTTTT. Encoded protein: CASSPGLAGGHTGELFF.

The chain links TRBV29-1 to TRBJ1-2; TRBD1 is a possible D gene (6 bases). CDR3 length: 13 amino acids. The germline V and J ends were trimmed by 6 bases and 0 bases, with 11 bases remaining between them. Germline loops: CDR1 SQVTM, CDR2 ANQGSEA. The CDR3 here is CSVRQDSNYGYTF. CDR3 sequence (DNA): TGCAGCGTCCGACAGGACTCTAACTATGGCTACACCTTC. The variable domain in full, with the rest retrieved from reference TRBV29-1 and TRBJ1-2, is SAVISQKPSRDICQRGTSLTIQCQVDSQVTMMFWYRQQPGQSLTLIATANQGSEATYESGFVIDKFPISRPNLTFSTLTVSNMSPEDSSIYLCSVRQDSNYGYTFGSGTRLTVV.

The genes are TRBV4-1 and TRBJ1-3; perhaps TRBD1 as D (6 bases). V lost 0 bases, J lost 4 bases, and 22 bases lay in between. This CDR3 spans 19 amino acids. Per germline, CDR1 MGHRA and CDR2 YSYEKL. CDR3 nucleotides: TGCGCCAGCAGCCAAGATAGGGGACTAAAAGGGGGGGAAGGAAACACCATATATTTT. It translates to CASSQDRGLKGGEGNTIYF.

V is TRBV24-1 and J is TRBJ2-3; D is unresolved. V was shortened by 5 bases and J by 0 bases, with 11 bases between the two germline ends. The CDR3 runs 15 residues. Germline CDR1 is KGHDR and CDR2 is SFDVKD. CDR3 bases: TGTGCCACCAGTGCTCTCGCATCGAGCACAGATACGCAGTATTTT. Translating it yields CATSALASSTDTQYF.

The chain recombines TRBV28 with TRBJ2-1; 7 bases align to TRBD2. The CDR3 runs 15 residues. The V and J ends lost 6 bases and 4 bases, in that order; junction bases with no gene match: 9. Germline assignment: CDR1 MDHEN and CDR2 SYDVKM. The DNA of the CDR3 is TGTGCCAGCAGCCGTGGGGGGGAGGGATACAATGAGCAGTTCTTC. As protein: CASSRGGEGYNEQFF.

V gene TRBV19 combines with J gene TRBJ1-2; D remains unclear. V lost 7 bases to trimming and J lost 0 bases, with 9 bases between them. The germline gives CDR1 LNHDA, CDR2 SQIVND (reference sequence). This CDR3 is 13 amino acids long. DNA of the CDR3: TGTGCCAGTAATCGACAAGCTAACTATGGCTACACCTTC. It encodes CASNRQANYGYTF.

This chain connects TRBV19 to TRBJ1-6; D unclear. V lost 1 base and J lost 10, with 5 bases in between. The CDR3 runs 12 residues. The germline CDR1 and CDR2 sequences are LNHDA and SQIVND (reference sequence). The CDR3 nucleotides read TGTGCCAGTAGTATAGGGGTGTCACCCCTCCACTTT. Translating gives CASSIGVSPLHF.

A single count supports this clone. CDR3 sequence reads: CASSQTGNTIYF. The CDR3 nucleotides read TGTGCCAGCAGTCAGACTGGAAACACCATATATTTT. The J gene is TRBJ1-3, the V gene TRBV6-2 or TRBV6-3, with unresolved D. In germline, CDR1 is MNHEY, CDR2 SVGEGT. The CDR3 is 12 residues long. Trimming pared 5 bases from V and 2 bases from J, leaving 4 bases between.

This clone was counted between two and nine times. The chain couples TRBV28 to TRBJ1-5; D gene uncertain. V lost 4 bases, J lost 0 bases, and 7 bases lay in between. The CDR3 totals 14 residues. Germline-derived CDR1 and CDR2 are MDHEN and SYDVKM. DNA for the CDR3: TGTGCCAGCAGTTCAAGGATTAGCAATCAGCCCCAGCATTTT. The encoded protein is CASSSRISNQPQHF.

The rearrangement joins TRBV7-8 to TRBJ2-1; a weak D match, TRBD2 (5 bases). CDR1 and CDR2 (germline): SGHVS, FQNEAQ. The CDR3 totals 14 residues. V lost 2 bases to trimming and J lost 10 bases, with 15 bases between them. The CDR3 loop is CASSLRLAPGEQFF. Here the CDR3 DNA reads TGTGCCAGCAGCTTAAGGCTAGCACCCGGGGAGCAGTTCTTC.

This clone was counted a single time. The chain couples TRBV7-2 to TRBJ1-4, with D uncertain. V lost 3 bases, J lost 5 bases, and 1 base lay in between. This CDR3 region has 11 residues. Germline V gene lookup returns CDR1 SGHTA and CDR2 FQGNSA. The CDR3 sequence: CASSLNEKLFF. CDR3 DNA sequence: TGTGCCAGCAGCTTGAATGAAAAACTGTTTTTT.

The V gene is TRBV11-3, the J gene TRBJ1-3; the D is unclear. In germline, CDR1 is SGHNT, CDR2 YENEEA. Trimming cost V 5 bases and J 8 bases, with 19 bases left between them. CDR3 length: 15 residues. CDR3 region: CASSQHLRGRHTIYF. In DNA form, the CDR3 reads TGTGCCAGCAGCCAACACCTAAGAGGGAGGCACACCATATATTTT.